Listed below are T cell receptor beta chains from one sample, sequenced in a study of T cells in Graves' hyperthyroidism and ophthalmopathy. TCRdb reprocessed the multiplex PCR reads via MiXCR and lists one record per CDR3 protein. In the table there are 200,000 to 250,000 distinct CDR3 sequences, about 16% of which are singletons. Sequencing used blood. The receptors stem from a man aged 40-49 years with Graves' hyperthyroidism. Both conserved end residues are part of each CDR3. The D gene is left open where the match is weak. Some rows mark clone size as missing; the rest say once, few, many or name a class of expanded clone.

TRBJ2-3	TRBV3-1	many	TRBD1	CASSPDRGYGTDTQYF	TGTGCCAGCAGCCCGGACAGGGGTTATGGGACAGATACGCAGTATTTT
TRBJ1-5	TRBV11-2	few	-	CASSFSPVSNQPQHF	TGTGCCAGCAGCTTTTCCCCCGTGTCCAATCAGCCCCAGCATTTT
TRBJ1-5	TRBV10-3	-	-	CAISESSSNQPRHF	TGTGCCATCAGTGAGTCAAGTAGCAATCAGCCCCGGCATTTT
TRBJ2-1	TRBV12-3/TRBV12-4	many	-	CASSNRADEQFF	TGTGCCAGCAGTAACAGGGCGGATGAGCAGTTCTTC
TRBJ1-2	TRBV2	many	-	CARMKWNYGYTF	TGTGCCAGAATGAAATGGAACTATGGCTACACCTTC
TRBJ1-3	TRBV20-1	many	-	CSARDHDLNTIYF	TGCAGTGCTAGAGACCATGATTTAAACACCATATATTTT
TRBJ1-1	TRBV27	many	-	CASSPTGVVTEAFF	TGTGCCAGCAGTCCTACCGGGGTGGTGACTGAAGCTTTCTTT
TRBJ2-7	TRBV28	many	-	CASNRVPQYF	TGTGCCAGCAACCGGGTTCCGCAGTACTTC
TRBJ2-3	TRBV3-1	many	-	CASSQGVGGPTDTQYF	TGTGCCAGCAGCCAAGGTGTGGGGGGGCCCACAGATACGCAGTATTTT
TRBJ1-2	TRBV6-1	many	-	CASSGLQTIYGYTF	TGTGCCAGCAGTGGGTTACAGACAATCTATGGCTACACCTTC
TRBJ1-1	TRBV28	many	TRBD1	CASSLGTGGRETEAFF	TGTGCCAGCAGTTTGGGGACAGGGGGCAGGGAGACTGAAGCTTTCTTT
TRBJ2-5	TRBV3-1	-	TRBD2	CASSQGLAGGSGTQYF	TGTGCCAGCAGCCAAGGGCTAGCGGGGGGTTCGGGGACCCAGTACTTC
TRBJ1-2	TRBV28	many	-	CASSRGDGYTF	TGTGCCAGCAGCAGGGGAGATGGCTACACCTTC
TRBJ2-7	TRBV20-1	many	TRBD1	CSAPPPGQGAYEQYF	TGCAGTGCCCCACCCCCGGGACAGGGGGCCTACGAGCAGTACTTC
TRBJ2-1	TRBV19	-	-	CASSIVGSYNEQFF	TGTGCCAGTAGTATAGTCGGCTCCTACAATGAGCAGTTCTTC
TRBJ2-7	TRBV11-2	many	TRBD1	CASSSRQGGEQYF	TGTGCCAGCAGCTCTAGACAGGGGGGCGAGCAGTACTTC
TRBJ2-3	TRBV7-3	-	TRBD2	CASSRKGSSGGSTDTQYF	TGTGCCAGCAGCCGGAAGGGGTCGAGCGGGGGGAGCACAGATACGCAGTATTTT
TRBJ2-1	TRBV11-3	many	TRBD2	CASSSERGGRNEQFF	TGTGCCAGCAGCTCGGAGCGGGGGGGTCGCAATGAGCAGTTCTTC
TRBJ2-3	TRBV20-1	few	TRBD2	CSASEGRGGLDTQYF	TGCAGTGCTAGCGAGGGGCGGGGGGGCTTAGATACGCAGTATTTT
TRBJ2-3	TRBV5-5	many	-	CASSLTPRDTQYF	TGTGCCAGCAGCTTGACACCTCGAGATACGCAGTATTTT
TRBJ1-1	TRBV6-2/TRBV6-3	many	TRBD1	CASSRDRGYTEAFF	TGTGCCAGCAGCCGTGACAGGGGGTACACTGAAGCTTTCTTT
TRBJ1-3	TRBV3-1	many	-	CASSQAAPFIGDGNTIYF	TGTGCCAGCAGCCAAGCTGCACCGTTTATAGGAGATGGAAACACCATATATTTT
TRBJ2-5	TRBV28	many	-	CASSLGGGTQETQYF	TGTGCCAGCAGTTTAGGTGGGGGGACGCAAGAGACCCAGTACTTC
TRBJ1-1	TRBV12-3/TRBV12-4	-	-	CASRERGGTEAFF	TGTGCCAGCAGAGAACGGGGGGGCACTGAAGCTTTCTTT
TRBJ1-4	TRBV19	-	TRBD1	CASGSGTASEKLFF	TGTGCCAGTGGCAGCGGGACAGCGAGTGAAAAACTGTTTTTT
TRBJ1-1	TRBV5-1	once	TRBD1	CASSLAAGGPNTEAFF	TGCGCCAGCAGCTTGGCGGCAGGGGGCCCCAACACTGAAGCTTTCTTT
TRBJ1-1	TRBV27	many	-	CASSLSGVMNTEAFF	TGTGCCAGCAGTTTATCAGGGGTAATGAACACTGAAGCTTTCTTT
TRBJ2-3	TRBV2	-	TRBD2	CASRAGLAGGQDTQYF	TGTGCCAGCAGAGCAGGACTAGCGGGGGGGCAAGATACGCAGTATTTT
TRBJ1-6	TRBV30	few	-	CAWSLQGETPLHF	TGTGCCTGGAGCTTGCAGGGAGAGACACCCCTCCACTTT
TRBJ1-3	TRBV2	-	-	CASSEGGGLGNTIYF	TGTGCCAGCAGTGAGGGAGGGGGGCTCGGAAACACCATATATTTT
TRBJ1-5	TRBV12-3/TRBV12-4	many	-	CASTGKSTGITNQPQHF	TGTGCCTCCACAGGGAAAAGCACAGGGATCACCAATCAGCCCCAGCATTTT
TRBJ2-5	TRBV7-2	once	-	CASSMGFGETQYF	TGTGCCAGCAGCATGGGGTTCGGGGAGACCCAGTACTTC
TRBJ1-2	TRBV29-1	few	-	CSVGERQGFYTF	TGCAGCGTTGGCGAACGCCAGGGATTCTACACCTTC